The subject of this entry is one T cell receptor beta chain. This entry comes from a study of technical replicates of blood from several donors. Produced via immunoSEQ multiplex PCR; TCRdb's table is partial and in-frame only. The sample has 65,000 to 90,000 clones, under 99% seen once. Germline CDR1 is SGDLS and CDR2 is YYNGEE. CDR3 length: 12 residues. The V and J ends lost 7 bases and 5 bases, in that order; junction bases with no gene match: 2. The sample comprised T cells isolated from PBMCs. The sequence derives from a human donor in good health. This rearrangement joins TRBV9 to TRBJ2-7; 11 bases are shared with TRBD1. The DNA of the CDR3 is TGTGCCAGCGGACAGGGGGCTCACGAGCAGTACTTC. This translates into CASGQGAHEQYF.